The 9 T cell receptor beta chains listed next were all sequenced from one sample in a study of T cell changes during pregnancy in multiple sclerosis. Measured with immunoSEQ multiplex PCR; TCRdb has only the in-frame clones, and not every one. The table has tens of thousands of clones, 91% seen once. Sequences were derived from CD4+ T cells from peripheral blood mononuclear cells, sampled after pregnancy. These receptors all come from a female donor in good health, enrolled as a control in a pregnancy study.

The chain employs TRBV19 and TRBJ1-5; 7 bases match TRBD1. V lost 5 bases and J lost 3; bases outside the gene matches: 4. Germline V gene lookup returns CDR1 LNHDA and CDR2 SQIVND (reference sequence). The CDR3 consists of 14 residues. In nucleotides, the CDR3 is TGTGCCAGTAGTCAGGGACAGCTCAATCAGCCCCAGCATTTT. As protein: CASSQGQLNQPQHF.

CDR3 protein: CASSLTDYGYTF. The CDR3 DNA reads TGTGCCAGCAGTTTGACAGACTATGGCTACACCTTC. The rearrangement links TRBV28 to TRBJ1-2, with D perhaps matching TRBD1 (5 bases). The CDR3 runs 12 residues. Trimming took off 3 bases at V and 3 bases at J, with 5 bases between the two ends. The germline V gene has CDR1 MDHEN and CDR2 SYDVKM.

This clone was counted a few times. The chain links TRBV2 to TRBJ1-5; 7 bases line up with TRBD1. Germline trimming cut 6 bases from V and 5 bases from J; bases unmatched to any gene: 7. Per germline, CDR1 SNHLY and CDR2 FYNNEI. This CDR3 has 14 amino acids. The CDR3 protein is CASRGQSSHQPQHF. Written as DNA, the CDR3 is TGTGCCAGCAGGGGACAGAGTTCGCATCAGCCCCAGCATTTT.

The J gene is TRBJ2-7, the V gene TRBV9, with 8 bases identical to TRBD1. Losses at the gene ends were 5 bases for V and 2 bases for J; bases not matched to a gene: 9. There are 15 residues in the CDR3. CDR1 SGDLS and CDR2 YYNGEE come from the germline V gene. CDR3 sequence reads: CASSADRGIPYEQYF. Written as DNA, the CDR3 is TGTGCCAGCAGTGCTGACAGGGGTATACCCTACGAGCAGTACTTC.

The rearrangement uses TRBV5-1 and TRBJ2-7, with TRBD2 matching 9 bases. V dropped 1 base and J dropped 5; count of bases not matched to a gene: 4. There are 14 residues in the CDR3. The germline CDR1 and CDR2 sequences are SGHRS and YFSETQ. The CDR3 coding sequence is TGCGCCAGCAGCTTGACTAGCGGGTTCAACGAGCAGTACTTC. Its translation: CASSLTSGFNEQYF.

The chain is built from TRBV19 and TRBJ2-7; 9 bases agree with TRBD1. Germline V gene sequence: CDR1 LNHDA, CDR2 SQIVND (reference sequence). Germline trimming cut 6 bases from V and 6 bases from J; bases unmatched to any gene: 9. The CDR3 is 14 residues long. The CDR3 DNA reads as TGTGCCAGTAGGAGGGACAGGGAGGATGGCGAGCAGTACTTC. Its translation is CASRRDREDGEQYF.

The chain couples TRBV28 to TRBJ2-3, with D possibly being TRBD1 (5 bases). The ends were cut back, 0 bases at V and 0 bases at J, with 7 bases in the middle. The CDR3 consists of 15 residues. From germline, CDR1 is MDHEN and CDR2 SYDVKM. The DNA of the CDR3 is TGTGCCAGCAGTTTATGGTCAGGGAGCACAGATACGCAGTATTTT. Translation gives CASSLWSGSTDTQYF. The complete variable domain, with remaining parts taken from reference TRBV28 and TRBJ2-3, reads DVKVTQSSRYLVKRTGEKVFLECVQDMDHENMFWYRQDPGLGLRLIYFSYDVKMKEKGDIPEGYSVSREKKERFSLILESASTNQTSMYLCASSLWSGSTDTQYFGPGTRLTVL.

The rearrangement links TRBV2 to TRBJ2-7; tentatively, D is TRBD2 (6 bases). CDR1 and CDR2 from the germline V gene are SNHLY and FYNNEI. V was cut by 7 bases and J by 3 bases, with 13 bases left in between. The CDR3 length is 13 residues. CDR3 coding DNA: TGTGCCAGCACCCCGGGGGAAGGCTACGAGCAGTACTTC. It translates to CASTPGEGYEQYF.

The chain carries TRBV7-9 and TRBJ1-6; no definite D call. CDR1 and CDR2 from the germline V gene are SEHNR and FQNEAQ (reference sequence). The CDR3 covers 13 residues. V lost 6 bases to trimming and J lost 10 bases, with 13 bases between them. CDR3 nucleotide sequence: TGTGCCAGCAGAAAGGGTCGGGAGTCACCCCTCCACTTT. It yields the protein CASRKGRESPLHF.